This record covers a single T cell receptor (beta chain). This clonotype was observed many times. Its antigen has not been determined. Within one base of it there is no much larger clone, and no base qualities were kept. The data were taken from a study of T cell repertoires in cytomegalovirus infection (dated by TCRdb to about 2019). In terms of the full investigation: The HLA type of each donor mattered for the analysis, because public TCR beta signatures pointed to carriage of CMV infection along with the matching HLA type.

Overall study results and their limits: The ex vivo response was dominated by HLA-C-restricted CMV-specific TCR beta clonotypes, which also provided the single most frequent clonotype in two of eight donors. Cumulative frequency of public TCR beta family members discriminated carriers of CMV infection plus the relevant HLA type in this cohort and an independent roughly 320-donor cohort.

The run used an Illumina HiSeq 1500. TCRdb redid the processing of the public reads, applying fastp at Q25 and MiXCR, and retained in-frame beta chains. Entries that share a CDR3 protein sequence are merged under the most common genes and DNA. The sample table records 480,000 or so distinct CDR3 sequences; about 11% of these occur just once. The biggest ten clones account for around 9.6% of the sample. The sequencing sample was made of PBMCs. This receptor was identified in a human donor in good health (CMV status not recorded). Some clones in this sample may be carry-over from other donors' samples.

The nucleotides read TGTGCCAGCAGTTTAGAGGCAATGGATGGCAATCAGCCCCAGCATTTT. Its protein is CASSLEAMDGNQPQHF. The V and J genes are TRBV28 and TRBJ1-5; the D gene is not confidently resolved. V is clipped by 2 bases and J by 2 bases, and the sequence between their germline boundaries is 13 bases long. Via the germline V gene, CDR1 is MDHEN and CDR2 SYDVKM. Measured from the cysteine to the phenylalanine, the CDR3 is 16 residues long. CDR3 DNA only is kept here, 48 bases in frame from base 1.